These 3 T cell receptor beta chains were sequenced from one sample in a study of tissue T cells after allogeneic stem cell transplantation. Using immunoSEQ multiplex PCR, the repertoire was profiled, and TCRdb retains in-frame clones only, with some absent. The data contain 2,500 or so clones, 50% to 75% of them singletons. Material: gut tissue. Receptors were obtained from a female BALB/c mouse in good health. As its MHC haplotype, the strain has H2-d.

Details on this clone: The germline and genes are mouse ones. The CDR3 reads CASSPGTGYATEVFF. The CDR3 DNA, read in part, is TGTGCCAGCAGTCCAGGGACAGGGTACGCCACAGAAGTCTTC. The chain employs TRBV14 and TRBJ1-1; 9 nucleotides line up with TRBD1. The CDR3 end is not reached by the read, which stops 1 residue before it; the germline J gene fills it in. The junction had 8 bases not matched to a gene; V was cut back by 4 bases and J by 4 bases. The CDR3 spans 15 residues. From germline, CDR1 is SGHDT and CDR2 FRDEAV. The full variable domain, in which reference TRBV14 and TRBJ1-1 provide the parts outside the CDR3, is EAGVTQSPRYAVLQEGQAVSFWCDPISGHDTLYWYQQPRDQGPQLLVYFRDEAVIDNSQLPSDRFSAVRPKGTNSTLKIQSAKQGDTATYLCASSPGTGYATEVFFGKGTRLTVV.

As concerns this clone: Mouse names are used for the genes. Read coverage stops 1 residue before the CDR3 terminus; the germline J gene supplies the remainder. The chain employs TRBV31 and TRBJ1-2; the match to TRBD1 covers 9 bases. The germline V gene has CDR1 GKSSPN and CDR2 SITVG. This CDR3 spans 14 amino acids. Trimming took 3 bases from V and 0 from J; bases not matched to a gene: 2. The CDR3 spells CAWSRDRANSDYTF. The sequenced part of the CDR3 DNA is TGTGCCTGGAGCCGGGACAGGGCAAACTCCGACTACACC.

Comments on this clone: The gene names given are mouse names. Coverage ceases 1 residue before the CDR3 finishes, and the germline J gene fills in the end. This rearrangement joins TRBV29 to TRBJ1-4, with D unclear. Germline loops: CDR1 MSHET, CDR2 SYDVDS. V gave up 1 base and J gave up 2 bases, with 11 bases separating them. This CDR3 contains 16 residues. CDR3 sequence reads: CASSLFHRTSNERLFF. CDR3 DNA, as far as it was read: TGTGCTAGCAGTTTATTCCATCGGACGTCCAACGAAAGATTATTT.